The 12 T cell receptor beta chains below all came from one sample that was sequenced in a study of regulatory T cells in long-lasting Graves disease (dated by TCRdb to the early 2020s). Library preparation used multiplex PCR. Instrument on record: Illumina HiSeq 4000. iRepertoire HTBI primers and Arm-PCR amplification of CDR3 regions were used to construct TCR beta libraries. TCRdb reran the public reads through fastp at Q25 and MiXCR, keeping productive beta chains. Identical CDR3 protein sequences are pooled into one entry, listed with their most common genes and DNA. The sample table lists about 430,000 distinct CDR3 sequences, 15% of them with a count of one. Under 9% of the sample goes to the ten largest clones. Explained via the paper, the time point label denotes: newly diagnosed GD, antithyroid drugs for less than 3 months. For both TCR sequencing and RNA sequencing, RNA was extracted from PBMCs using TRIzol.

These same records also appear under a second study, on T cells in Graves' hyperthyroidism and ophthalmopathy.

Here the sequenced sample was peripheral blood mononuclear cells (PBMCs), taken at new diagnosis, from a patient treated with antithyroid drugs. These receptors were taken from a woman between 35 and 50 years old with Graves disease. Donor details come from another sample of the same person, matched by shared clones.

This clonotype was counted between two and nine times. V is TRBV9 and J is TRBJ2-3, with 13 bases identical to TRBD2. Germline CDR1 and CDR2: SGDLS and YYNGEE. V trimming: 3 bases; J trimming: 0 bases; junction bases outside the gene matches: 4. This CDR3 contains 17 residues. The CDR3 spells CASSAGLAGASTDTQYF. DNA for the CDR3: TGTGCCAGCAGCGCCGGACTAGCGGGGGCTAGCACAGATACGCAGTATTTT. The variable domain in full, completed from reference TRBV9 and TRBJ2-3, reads DSGVTQTPKHLITATGQRVTLRCSPRSGDLSVYWYQQSLDQGLQFLIQYYNGEERAKGNILERFSAQQFPDLHSELNLSSLELGDSALYFCASSAGLAGASTDTQYFGPGTRLTVL.

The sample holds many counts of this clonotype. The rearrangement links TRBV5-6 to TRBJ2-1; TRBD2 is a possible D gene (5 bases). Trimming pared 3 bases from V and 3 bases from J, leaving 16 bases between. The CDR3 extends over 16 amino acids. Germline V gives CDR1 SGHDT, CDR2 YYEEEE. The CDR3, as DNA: TGTGCCAGCAGCTCCCGGGTAGCGCCGTACTACAATGAGCAGTTCTTC. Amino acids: CASSSRVAPYYNEQFF.

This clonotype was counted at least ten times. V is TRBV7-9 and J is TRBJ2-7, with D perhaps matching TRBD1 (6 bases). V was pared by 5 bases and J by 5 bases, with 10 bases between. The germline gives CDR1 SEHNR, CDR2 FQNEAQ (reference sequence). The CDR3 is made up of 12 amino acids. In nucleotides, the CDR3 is TGTGCCAGCAGCCCTGGGGGCAACGAGCAGTACTTC. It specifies CASSPGGNEQYF.

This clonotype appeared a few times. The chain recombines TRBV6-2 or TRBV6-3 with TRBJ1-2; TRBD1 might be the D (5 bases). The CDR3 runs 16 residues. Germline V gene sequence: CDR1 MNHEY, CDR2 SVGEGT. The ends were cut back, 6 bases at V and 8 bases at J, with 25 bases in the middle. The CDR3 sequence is CASSTNPRRGRGGYTF. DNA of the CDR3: TGTGCCAGCAGCACTAACCCTCGTAGAGGCCGGGGCGGCTACACCTTC.

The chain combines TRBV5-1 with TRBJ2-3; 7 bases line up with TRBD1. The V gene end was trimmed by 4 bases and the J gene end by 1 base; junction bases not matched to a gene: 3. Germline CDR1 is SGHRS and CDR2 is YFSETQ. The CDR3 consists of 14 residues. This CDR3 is CASSITGGTDTQYF. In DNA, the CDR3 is TGCGCCAGCAGCATTACAGGGGGCACAGATACGCAGTATTTT.

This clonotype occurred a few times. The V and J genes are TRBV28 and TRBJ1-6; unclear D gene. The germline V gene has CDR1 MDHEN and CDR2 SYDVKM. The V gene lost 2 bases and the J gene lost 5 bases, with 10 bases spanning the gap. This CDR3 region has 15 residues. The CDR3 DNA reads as TGTGCCAGCAGTTTAGAAGGAATGGATAATTCACCCCTCCACTTT. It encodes CASSLEGMDNSPLHF.

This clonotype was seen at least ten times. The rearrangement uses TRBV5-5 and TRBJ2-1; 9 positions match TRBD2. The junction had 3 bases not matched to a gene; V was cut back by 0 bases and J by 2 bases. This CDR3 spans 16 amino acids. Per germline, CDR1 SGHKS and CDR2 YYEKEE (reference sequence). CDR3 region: CASSLVSGRTYNEQFF. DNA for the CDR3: TGTGCCAGCAGCTTGGTGAGCGGGAGGACCTACAATGAGCAGTTCTTC.

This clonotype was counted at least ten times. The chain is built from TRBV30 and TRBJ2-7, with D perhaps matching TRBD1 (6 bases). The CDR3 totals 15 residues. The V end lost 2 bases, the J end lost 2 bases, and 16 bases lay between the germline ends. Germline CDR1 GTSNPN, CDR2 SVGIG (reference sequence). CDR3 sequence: CAWSSTDSHAYEQYF. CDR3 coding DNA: TGTGCCTGGAGTTCAACGGACAGCCACGCCTACGAGCAGTACTTC.

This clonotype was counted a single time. The CDR3: CASSLGGSRHNEQFF. The CDR3 nucleotides read TGTGCCAGCAGCTTAGGGGGGTCTAGGCACAATGAGCAGTTCTTC. The chain couples TRBV11-2 to TRBJ2-1; tentatively, D is TRBD1 or TRBD2 (5 bases each). V was shortened by 1 base and J by 5 bases, with 12 bases between the two germline ends. This CDR3 region has 15 residues. The germline CDR1 and CDR2 sequences are SGHAT and FQNNGV.

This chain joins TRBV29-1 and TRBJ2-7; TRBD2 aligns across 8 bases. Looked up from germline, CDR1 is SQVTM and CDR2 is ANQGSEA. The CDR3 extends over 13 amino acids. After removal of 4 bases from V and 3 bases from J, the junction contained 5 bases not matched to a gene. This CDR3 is CSVGASGHYEQYF. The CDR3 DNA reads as TGCAGCGTTGGGGCTAGCGGGCACTACGAGCAGTACTTC.

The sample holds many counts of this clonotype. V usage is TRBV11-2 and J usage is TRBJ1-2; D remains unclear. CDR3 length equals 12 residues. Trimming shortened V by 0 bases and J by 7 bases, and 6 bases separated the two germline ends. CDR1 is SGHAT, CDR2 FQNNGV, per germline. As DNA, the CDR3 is TGTGCCAGCAGCTTAGATCGGGGTGGCTACACCTTC. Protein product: CASSLDRGGYTF.

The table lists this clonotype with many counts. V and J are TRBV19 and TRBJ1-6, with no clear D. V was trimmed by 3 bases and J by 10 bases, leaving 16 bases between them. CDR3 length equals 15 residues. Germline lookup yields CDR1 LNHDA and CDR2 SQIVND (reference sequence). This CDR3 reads CASSIRESTRSPLHF. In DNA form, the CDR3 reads TGTGCCAGTAGTATCAGAGAATCGACGCGGTCACCCCTCCACTTT. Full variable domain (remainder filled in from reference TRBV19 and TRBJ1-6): DGGITQSPKYLFRKEGQNVTLSCEQNLNHDAMYWYRQDPGQGLRLIYYSQIVNDFQKGDIAEGYSVSREKKESFPLTVTSAQKNPTAFYLCASSIRESTRSPLHFGNGTRLTVT.